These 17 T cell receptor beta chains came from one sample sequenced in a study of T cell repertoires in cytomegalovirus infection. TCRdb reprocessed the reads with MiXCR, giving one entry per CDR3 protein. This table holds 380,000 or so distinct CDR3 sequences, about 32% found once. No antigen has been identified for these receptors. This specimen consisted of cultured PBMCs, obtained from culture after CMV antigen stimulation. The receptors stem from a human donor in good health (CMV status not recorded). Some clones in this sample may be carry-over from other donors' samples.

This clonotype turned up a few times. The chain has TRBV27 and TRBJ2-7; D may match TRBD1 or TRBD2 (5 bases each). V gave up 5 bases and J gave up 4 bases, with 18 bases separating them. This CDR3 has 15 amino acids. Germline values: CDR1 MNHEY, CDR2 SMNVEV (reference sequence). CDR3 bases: TGTGCCAGCAGTCTGGGGGTCACCTTACAGTACGAGCAGTACGTC. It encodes CASSLGVTLQYEQYV.

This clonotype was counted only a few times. CDR3 sequence: CASSLASRVGETQYF. In DNA, the CDR3 is TGTGCCAGCAGCTTAGCGTCGCGGGTAGGAGAGACCCAGTACTTC. The chain couples TRBV7-2 to TRBJ2-5, with a tentative D call TRBD2 (5 bases). CDR1 SGHTA and CDR2 FQGNSA come from the germline V gene. Trimming took 0 bases from V and 4 from J, leaving 12 bases between them. The CDR3 is 15 residues long.

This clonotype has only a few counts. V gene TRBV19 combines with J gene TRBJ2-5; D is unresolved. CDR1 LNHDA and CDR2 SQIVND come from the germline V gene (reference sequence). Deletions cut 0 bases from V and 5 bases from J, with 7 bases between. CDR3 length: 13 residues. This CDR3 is CASSIDSRETQYF. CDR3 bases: TGTGCCAGTAGTATAGACAGCCGGGAGACCCAGTACTTC.

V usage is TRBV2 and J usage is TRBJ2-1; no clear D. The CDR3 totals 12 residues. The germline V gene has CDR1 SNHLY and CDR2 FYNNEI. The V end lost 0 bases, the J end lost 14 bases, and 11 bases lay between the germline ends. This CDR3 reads CASSEARDTEFF. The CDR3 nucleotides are TGTGCCAGCAGTGAAGCGCGAGACACCGAGTTCTTC.

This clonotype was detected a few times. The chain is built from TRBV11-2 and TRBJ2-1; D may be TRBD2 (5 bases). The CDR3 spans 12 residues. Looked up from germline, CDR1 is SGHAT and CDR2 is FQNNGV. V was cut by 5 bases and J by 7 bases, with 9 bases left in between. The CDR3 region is CASSPDWNEQFF. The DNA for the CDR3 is TGTGCCAGCAGCCCGGACTGGAATGAGCAGTTCTTC.

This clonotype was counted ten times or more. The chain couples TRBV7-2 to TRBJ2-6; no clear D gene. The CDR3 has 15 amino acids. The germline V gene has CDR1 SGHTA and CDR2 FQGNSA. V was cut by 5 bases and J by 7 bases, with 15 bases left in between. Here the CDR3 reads CASSQQGLGANVLTF. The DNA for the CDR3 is TGTGCCAGCAGCCAGCAAGGTTTAGGAGCCAACGTCCTGACTTTC.

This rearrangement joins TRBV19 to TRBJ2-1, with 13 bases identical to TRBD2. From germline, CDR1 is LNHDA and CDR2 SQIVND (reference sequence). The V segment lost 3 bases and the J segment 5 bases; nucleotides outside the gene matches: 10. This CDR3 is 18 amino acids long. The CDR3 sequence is CASSITSGRAYIHNEQFF. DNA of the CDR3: TGTGCCAGTAGTATTACTAGCGGGAGGGCCTATATCCACAATGAGCAGTTCTTC.

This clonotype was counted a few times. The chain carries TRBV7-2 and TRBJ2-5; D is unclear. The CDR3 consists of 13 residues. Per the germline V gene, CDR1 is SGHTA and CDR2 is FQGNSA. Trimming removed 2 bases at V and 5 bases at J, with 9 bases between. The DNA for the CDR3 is TGTGCCAGCAGCTTATACCCCGCGGAGACCCAGTACTTC. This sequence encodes CASSLYPAETQYF.

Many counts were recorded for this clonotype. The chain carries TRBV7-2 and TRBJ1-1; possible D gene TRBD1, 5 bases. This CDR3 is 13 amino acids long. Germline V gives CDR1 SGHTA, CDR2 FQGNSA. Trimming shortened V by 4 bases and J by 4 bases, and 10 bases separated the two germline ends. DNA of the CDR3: TGTGCCAGCAGCTCCCAGGGAAGCACTGAAGCTTTCTTT. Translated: CASSSQGSTEAFF.

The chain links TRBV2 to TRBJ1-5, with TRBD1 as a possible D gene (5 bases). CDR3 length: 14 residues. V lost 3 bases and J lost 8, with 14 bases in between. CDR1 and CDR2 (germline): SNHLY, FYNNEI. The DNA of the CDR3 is TGTGCCAGCAGTGACGGGGGGAAGCCTAAGCCCCAGCATTTT. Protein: CASSDGGKPKPQHF.

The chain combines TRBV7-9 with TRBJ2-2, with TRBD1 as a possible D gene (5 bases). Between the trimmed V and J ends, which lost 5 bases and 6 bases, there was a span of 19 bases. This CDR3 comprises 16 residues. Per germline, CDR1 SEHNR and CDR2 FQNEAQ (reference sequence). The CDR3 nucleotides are TGTGCCAGCAGCGCGAACCCCATCTGGGGCGCCGGGGAGCTGTTTTTT. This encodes CASSANPIWGAGELFF.

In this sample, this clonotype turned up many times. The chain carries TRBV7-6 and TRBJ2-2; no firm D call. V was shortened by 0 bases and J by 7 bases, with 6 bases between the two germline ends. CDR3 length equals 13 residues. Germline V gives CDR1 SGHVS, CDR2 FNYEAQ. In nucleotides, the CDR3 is TGTGCCAGCAGCTTAGCTAACCTCGGGGAGCTGTTTTTT. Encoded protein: CASSLANLGELFF.

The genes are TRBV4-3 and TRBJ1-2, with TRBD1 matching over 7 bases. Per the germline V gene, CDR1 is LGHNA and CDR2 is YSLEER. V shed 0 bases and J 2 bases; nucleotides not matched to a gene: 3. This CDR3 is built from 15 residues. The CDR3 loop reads CASSQEGGQNYGYTF. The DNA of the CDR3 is TGCGCCAGCAGCCAAGAAGGGGGACAGAACTATGGCTACACCTTC.

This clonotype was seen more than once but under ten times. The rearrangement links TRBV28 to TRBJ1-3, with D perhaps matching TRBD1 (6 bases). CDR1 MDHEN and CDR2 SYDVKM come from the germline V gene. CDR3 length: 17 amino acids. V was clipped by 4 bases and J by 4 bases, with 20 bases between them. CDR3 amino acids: CASSSRVIGQRGNTIYF. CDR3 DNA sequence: TGTGCCAGCAGTTCTCGAGTGATTGGACAGCGGGGAAACACCATATATTTT.

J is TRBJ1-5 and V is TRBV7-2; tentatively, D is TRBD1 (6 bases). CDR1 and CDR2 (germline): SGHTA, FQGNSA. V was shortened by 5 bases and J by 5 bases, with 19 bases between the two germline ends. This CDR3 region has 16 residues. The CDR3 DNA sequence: TGTGCCAGCAGCCTAAGGGAATGGGGGGGCCATCAGCCCCAGCATTTT. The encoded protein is CASSLREWGGHQPQHF.

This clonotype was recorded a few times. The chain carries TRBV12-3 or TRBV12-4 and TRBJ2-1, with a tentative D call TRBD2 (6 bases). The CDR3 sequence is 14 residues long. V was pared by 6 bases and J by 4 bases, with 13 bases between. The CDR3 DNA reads TGTGCCAGCAGGGAGGGGTCCCCATACAATGAGCAGTTCTTC. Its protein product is CASREGSPYNEQFF.

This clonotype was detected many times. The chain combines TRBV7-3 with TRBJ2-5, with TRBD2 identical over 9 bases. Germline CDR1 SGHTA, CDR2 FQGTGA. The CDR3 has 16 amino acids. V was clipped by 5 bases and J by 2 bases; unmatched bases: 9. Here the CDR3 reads CASSPSRAGGQETQYF. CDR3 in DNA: TGTGCCAGCAGCCCCTCGCGAGCGGGAGGACAAGAGACCCAGTACTTC.